This entry features one T cell receptor beta chain sequence. The germline gives CDR1 SNHLY, CDR2 FYNNEI. The CDR3 is made up of 11 amino acids. Trimming cost V 9 bases and J 6 bases, with 12 bases left between them. Method: immunoSEQ multiplex PCR; TCRdb's copy keeps in-frame clones and lacks some. The table shows tens of thousands of clones, with 86% occurring only once. This sample is drawn from a study of blood T cell repertoires in COVID-19. This chain joins TRBV2 and TRBJ2-7; no clear D. The clonotype comes from a man aged 45-65 years with acute or convalescent COVID-19. The sample consisted of peripheral blood. CDR3 residues: CASITTLEQYF. For the CDR3, the DNA is TGTGCCAGTATTACAACGCTCGAGCAGTACTTC.